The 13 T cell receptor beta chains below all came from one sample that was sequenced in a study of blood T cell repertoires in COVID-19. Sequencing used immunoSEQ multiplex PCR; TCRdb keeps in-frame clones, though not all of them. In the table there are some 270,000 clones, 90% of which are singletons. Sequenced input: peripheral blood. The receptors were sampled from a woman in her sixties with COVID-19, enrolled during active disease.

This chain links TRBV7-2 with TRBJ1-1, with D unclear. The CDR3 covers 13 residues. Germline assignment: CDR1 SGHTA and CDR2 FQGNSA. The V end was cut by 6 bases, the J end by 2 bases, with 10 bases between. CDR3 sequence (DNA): TGTGCCAGCAGTAACGGAGGAAACACTGAAGCTTTCTTT. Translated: CASSNGGNTEAFF.

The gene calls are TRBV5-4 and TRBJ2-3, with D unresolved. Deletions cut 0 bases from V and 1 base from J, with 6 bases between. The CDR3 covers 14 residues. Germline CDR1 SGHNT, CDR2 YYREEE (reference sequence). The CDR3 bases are TGTGCCAGCAGCTTGGTCTCGGGCACAGATACGCAGTATTTT. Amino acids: CASSLVSGTDTQYF.

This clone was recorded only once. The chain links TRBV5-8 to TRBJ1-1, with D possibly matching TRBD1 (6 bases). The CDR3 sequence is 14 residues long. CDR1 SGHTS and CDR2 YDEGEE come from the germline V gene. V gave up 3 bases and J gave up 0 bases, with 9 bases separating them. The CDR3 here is CASSSRGMNTEAFF. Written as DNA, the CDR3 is TGTGCCAGCAGCTCTAGGGGGATGAACACTGAAGCTTTCTTT.

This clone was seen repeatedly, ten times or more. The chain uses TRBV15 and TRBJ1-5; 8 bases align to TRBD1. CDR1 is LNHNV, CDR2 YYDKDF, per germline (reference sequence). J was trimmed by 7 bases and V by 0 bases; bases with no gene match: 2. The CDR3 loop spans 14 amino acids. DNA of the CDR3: TGTGCCACCAGCAGAGAGACAGGGGAGCAGCCCCAGCATTTT. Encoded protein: CATSRETGEQPQHF.

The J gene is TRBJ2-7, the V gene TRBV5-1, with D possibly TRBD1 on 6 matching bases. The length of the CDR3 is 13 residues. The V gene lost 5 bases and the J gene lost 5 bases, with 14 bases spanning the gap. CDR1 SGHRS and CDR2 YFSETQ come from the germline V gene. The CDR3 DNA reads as TGCGCCAGCAGTTCGACAGGCAACCACGAGCAGTACTTC. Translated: CASSSTGNHEQYF.

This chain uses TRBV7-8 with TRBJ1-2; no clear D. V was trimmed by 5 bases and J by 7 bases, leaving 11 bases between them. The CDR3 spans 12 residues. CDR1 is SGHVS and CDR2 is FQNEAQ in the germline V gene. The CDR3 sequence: CASSPGGLGYTF. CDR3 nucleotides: TGTGCCAGCAGCCCCGGCGGTCTTGGCTACACCTTC.

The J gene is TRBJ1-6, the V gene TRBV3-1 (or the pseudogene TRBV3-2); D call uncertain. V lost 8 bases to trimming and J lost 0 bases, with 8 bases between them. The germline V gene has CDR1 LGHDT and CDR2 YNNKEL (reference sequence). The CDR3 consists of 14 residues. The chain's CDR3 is CASEGSSYNSPLHF. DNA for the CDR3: TGTGCCAGCGAGGGTAGCTCCTATAATTCACCCCTCCACTTT.

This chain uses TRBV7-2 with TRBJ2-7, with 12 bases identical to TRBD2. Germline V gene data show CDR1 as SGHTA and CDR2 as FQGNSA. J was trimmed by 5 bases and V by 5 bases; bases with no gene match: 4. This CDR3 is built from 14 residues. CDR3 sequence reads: CASSPTSGGDEQYF. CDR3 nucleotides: TGTGCCAGCAGCCCGACTAGCGGGGGCGACGAGCAGTACTTC.

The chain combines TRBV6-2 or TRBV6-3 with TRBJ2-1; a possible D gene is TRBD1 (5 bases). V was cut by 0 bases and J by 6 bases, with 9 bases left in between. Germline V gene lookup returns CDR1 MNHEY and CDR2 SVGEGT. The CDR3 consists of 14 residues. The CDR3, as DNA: TGTGCCAGCAGTTACTCAAGGGGCGGCAATGAGCAGTTCTTC. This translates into CASSYSRGGNEQFF.

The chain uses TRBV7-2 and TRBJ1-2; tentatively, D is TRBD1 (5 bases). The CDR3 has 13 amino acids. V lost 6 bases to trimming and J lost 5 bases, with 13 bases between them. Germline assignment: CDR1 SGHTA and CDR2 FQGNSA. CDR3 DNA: TGTGCCAGCAGGCGGGACGGTTATTATGGCTACACCTTC. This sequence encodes CASRRDGYYGYTF.

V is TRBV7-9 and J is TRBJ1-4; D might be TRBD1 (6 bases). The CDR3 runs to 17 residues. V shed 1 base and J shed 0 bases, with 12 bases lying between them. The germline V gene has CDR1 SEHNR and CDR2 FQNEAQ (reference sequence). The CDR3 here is CASSLGARGATNEKLFF. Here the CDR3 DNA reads TGTGCCAGCAGCTTAGGGGCCAGGGGAGCAACTAATGAAAAACTGTTTTTT.

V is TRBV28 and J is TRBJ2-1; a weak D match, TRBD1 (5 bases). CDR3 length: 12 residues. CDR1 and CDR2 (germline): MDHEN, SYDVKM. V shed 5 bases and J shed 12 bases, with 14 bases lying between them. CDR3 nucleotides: TGTGCCAGCAGTACCTCGACAGCCCGGCAGTTCTTC. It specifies CASSTSTARQFF.

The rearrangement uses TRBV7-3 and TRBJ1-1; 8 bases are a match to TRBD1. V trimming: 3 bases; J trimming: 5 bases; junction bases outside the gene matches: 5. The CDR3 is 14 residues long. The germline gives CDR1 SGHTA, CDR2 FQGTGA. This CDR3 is CASSLGQAETEAFF. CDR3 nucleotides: TGTGCCAGCAGCTTGGGACAGGCGGAGACTGAAGCTTTCTTT.